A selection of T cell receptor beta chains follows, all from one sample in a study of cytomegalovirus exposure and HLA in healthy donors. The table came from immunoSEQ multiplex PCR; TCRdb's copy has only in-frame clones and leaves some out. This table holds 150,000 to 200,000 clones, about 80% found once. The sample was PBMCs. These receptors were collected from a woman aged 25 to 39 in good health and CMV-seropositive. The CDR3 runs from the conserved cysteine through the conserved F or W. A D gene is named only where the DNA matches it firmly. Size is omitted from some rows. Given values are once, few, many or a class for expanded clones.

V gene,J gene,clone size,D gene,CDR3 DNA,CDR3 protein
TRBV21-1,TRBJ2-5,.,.,TGTGCCAGCAGCACACGCAAGCAGACCCAGTACTTC,CASSTRKQTQYF
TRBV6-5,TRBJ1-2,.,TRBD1,TGTGCCAGCAGTTACTCGGAGAGGACAGGGGGTGGCTACACCTTC,CASSYSERTGGGYTF
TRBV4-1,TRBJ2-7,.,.,TGCGCCAGCAGCCTTGACGCGGGGTCCTACGAGCAGTACTTC,CASSLDAGSYEQYF
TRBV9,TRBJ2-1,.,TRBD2,TGTGCCAGCAGCGCACGATCCGGGACTAGTTACAATGAGCAGTTCTTC,CASSARSGTSYNEQFF
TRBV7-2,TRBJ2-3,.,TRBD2,TGTGCCAGCAGCCCCCATCGAGCGGGGGGGACAGATACGCAGTATTTT,CASSPHRAGGTDTQYF
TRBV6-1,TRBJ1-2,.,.,TGTGCCAGCAGTGAAAGCAGGAACTATGGCTACACCTTC,CASSESRNYGYTF
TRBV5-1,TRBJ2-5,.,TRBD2,TGCGCCAGCAGCTTGGGTACCAGCGGGAGAACTCAAGAGACCCAGTACTTC,CASSLGTSGRTQETQYF
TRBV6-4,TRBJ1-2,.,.,TGTGCCAGCATGCTAGAGGGTTTTTATAACTATGGCTACACCTTC,CASMLEGFYNYGYTF
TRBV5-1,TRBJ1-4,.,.,TGCGCCAGCAGCTTGGACAGGCCTCGACGGCATGAAAAACTGTTTTTT,CASSLDRPRRHEKLFF
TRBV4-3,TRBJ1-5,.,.,TGCGCCAGCAGCCAACACATCGATCAGCCCCAGCATTTT,CASSQHIDQPQHF
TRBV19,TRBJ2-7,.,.,TGTGCCAGTAGGGCCGGACAAGACCTTTACGAGCAGTACTTC,CASRAGQDLYEQYF
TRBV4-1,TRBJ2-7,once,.,TGCGCCAGCAGACAGACGCAGGGGCCCGCCTTAAGCTCCTACGAGCAGTACTTC,CASRQTQGPALSSYEQYF
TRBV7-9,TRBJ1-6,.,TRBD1,TGTGCCAGCAGCCCCGGGACAGATAATTCACCCCTCCACTTT,CASSPGTDNSPLHF
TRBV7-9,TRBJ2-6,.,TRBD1,TGTGCCAGCAGCCCGAGGGGGCCGGCCTTCTCTGGGGCCAACGTCCTGACTTTC,CASSPRGPAFSGANVLTF
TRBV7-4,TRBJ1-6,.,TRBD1,TGTGCCAGCGGCCCCCGGGACAGCGAATACTCCTATAATTCACCCCTCCACTTT,CASGPRDSEYSYNSPLHF
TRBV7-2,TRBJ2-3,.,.,TGTGCCAGCAGGTTAGGGGCGGATACGCAGTATTTT,CASRLGADTQYF
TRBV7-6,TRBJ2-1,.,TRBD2,TGTGCCAGCAGCTTCGGGAGGGCCAGACAGAATGAGCAGTTCTTC,CASSFGRARQNEQFF
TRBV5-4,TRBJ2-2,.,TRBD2,TGTGCCACCGGACTAGCGGGAGGTGGGGAGCTGTTTTTT,CATGLAGGGELFF
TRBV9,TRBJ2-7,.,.,TGTGCCAGCAGCGTAGCGCCTAGATCCTACGAGCAGTACTTC,CASSVAPRSYEQYF
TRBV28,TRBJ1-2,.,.,TGTGCCAGCAGTTTAGAGGGCATGTATGGCTACACCTTC,CASSLEGMYGYTF
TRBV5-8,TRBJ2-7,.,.,TGTGCCAGCAGCTCCCAGATCTACGAGCAGTACTTC,CASSSQIYEQYF
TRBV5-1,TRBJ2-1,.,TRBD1,TGCGCCAGCAGCACACGGGCCACCCAGGGGGATGAGCAGTTCTTC,CASSTRATQGDEQFF
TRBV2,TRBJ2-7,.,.,TGTGCCAGCAGTGAAGCCGGACACACACCCTACGAGCAGTACTTC,CASSEAGHTPYEQYF
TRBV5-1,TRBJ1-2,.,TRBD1,TGCGCCAGCAGCTTGGACCAGGGGGCGCGTGGCTACACCTTC,CASSLDQGARGYTF
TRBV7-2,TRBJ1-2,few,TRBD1,TGTGCCAGCCGAAGGGGGGGACAGGGGAAAATCTATGGCTACACCTTC,CASRRGGQGKIYGYTF
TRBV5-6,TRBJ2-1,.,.,TGTGCCAGCAGCTTGTCACCCGGACTTCTTTACAATGAGCAGTTCTTC,CASSLSPGLLYNEQFF
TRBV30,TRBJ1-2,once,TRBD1,TGTGCCTGGAGTGGGACAGGAAAAAGGATCTTC,CAWSGTGKRIF
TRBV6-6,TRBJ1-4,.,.,TGTGCCAGCAGTTACTCGAGGCAGCAAAATAATGAAAAACTGTTTTTT,CASSYSRQQNNEKLFF
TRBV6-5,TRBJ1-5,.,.,TGTGCCAGCAGTACAGGGCCTCAGCCCCAGCATTTT,CASSTGPQPQHF
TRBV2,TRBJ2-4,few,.,TGTGCCAGCAGTGACTTTACCCCTATCATTCAGTACTTC,CASSDFTPIIQYF
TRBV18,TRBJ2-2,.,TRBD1,TGTGCCAGCTCACCCCTACAGGGGCGCGGGACCGGGGAGCTGTTTTTT,CASSPLQGRGTGELFF
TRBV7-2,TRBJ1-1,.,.,TGTGCCAGCAGGCGGATGAACACTGAAGCTTTCTTT,CASRRMNTEAFF
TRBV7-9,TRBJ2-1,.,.,TGTGCCAGCAGCTTAGTTCCGTACAATGAGCAGTTCTTC,CASSLVPYNEQFF
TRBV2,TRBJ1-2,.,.,TGTGCCAGCAGTGAGGAAACGGGAGGGGCTGGCTACACCTTC,CASSEETGGAGYTF
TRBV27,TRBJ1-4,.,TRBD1,TGTGCCAGCAGCCAATTACCGGGACAGACAGTTGAAAAACTGTTTTTT,CASSQLPGQTVEKLFF
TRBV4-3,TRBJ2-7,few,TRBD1,TGCGCCAGCAGCCAAGATCTGGCCGGGACAGGGGTCGACGAGCAGTACTTC,CASSQDLAGTGVDEQYF
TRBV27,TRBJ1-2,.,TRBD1,TGTGCCAGCAGTTCCCCCAGGACAGGGAGTGGCTACACCTTC,CASSSPRTGSGYTF
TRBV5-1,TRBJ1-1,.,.,TGCGCCAGCAGCTTTCAGGGGACGACTGAAGCTTTCTTT,CASSFQGTTEAFF
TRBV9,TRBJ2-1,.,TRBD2,TGTGCCAGCAGCGGGGGACTAGAACGTGAGCAGTTCTTC,CASSGGLEREQFF
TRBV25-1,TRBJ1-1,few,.,TGTGCCAGCAGTGATAGAGGGATTAACACTGAAGCTTTCTTT,CASSDRGINTEAFF
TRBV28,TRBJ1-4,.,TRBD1,TGTGCCAGCAGCACGGACAGGGAACATGAAAAACTGTTTTTT,CASSTDREHEKLFF
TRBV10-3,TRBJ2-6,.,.,TGTGCCACCCGGGACTTCGTAAGGTCTGGGGCCAACGTCCTGACTTTC,CATRDFVRSGANVLTF
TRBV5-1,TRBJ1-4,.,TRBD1,TGCGCCAGCAGCTTGGACGCCAGGGGGCCTAATGAAAAACTGTTTTTT,CASSLDARGPNEKLFF
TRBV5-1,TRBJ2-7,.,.,TGCGCCAGCAGCCTGAACAGGGACGAGCAGTACTTC,CASSLNRDEQYF
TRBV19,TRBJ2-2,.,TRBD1,TGTGCCAGTAGTATAGAGACAGGGAAGATCGCCGGGGAGCTGTTTTTT,CASSIETGKIAGELFF
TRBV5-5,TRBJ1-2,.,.,TGTGCCAGCAGCTTGGTCGGGATATCCTATGGCTACACCTTC,CASSLVGISYGYTF
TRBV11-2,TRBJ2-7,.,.,TGTGCCAGCAGCTTAGTTCAGCGGGCGGGATACGAGCAGTACTTC,CASSLVQRAGYEQYF